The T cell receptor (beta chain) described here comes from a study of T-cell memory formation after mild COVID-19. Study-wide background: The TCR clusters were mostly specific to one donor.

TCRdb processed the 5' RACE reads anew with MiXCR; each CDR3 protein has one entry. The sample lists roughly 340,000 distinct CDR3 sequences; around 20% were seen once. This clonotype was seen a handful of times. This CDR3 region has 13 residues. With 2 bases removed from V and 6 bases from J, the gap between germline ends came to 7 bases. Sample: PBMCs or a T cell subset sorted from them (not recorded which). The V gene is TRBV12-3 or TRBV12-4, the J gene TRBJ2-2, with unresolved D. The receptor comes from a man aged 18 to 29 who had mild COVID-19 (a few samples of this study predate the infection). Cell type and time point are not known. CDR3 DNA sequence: TGTGCCAGCAGTTTATGGGGATCCGGGGAGCTGTTTTTT. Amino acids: CASSLWGSGELFF.